This TCR beta chain comes out of a study of human T cells and chemical hapten exposure. The time point denotes: pre-sensitization, week 0. Documented treatment: therapeutic diphenylcyclopropenone sensitization with weekly scalp DPC. One entry per CDR3 protein, called by TCRdb with MiXCR from the RACE reads. The sample lists about 110,000 distinct CDR3 sequences; around 10% were seen once. Whole-study findings and limits: Compared to controls, expanded TCRs made significantly more large clusters of similar CDR3s.

This clonotype was counted at least ten times. Its target is unknown. The sequence derives from a woman between 45 and 65 years old with alopecia areata. Some clones in this sample may be carry-over from other donors' samples. Sample: whole blood, taken in connection with sensitization to the hapten diphenylcyclopropenone (DPC).

CDR3 sequence (DNA): TGTGCCAGCAGCCAAGGGCTAGCGGGAGCAGGGGAGCTGTTTTTT. Protein product: CASSQGLAGAGELFF. V and J are TRBV14 and TRBJ2-2, with 10 positions matching TRBD2. This CDR3 is built from 15 residues. V trimming: 1 base; J trimming: 8 bases; junction bases outside the gene matches: 4. The germline V gene encodes CDR1 SGHDN and CDR2 FVKESK.